Detailed here is one T cell receptor beta chain. Germline V CDR1 and CDR2: SGHAT, FQNNGV. The V and J ends lost 2 bases and 2 bases, in that order; junction bases with no gene match: 9. The CDR3 has 18 residues. The data are from a study of T cell changes during pregnancy in multiple sclerosis. Generated by immunoSEQ multiplex PCR, the TCRdb table keeps only in-frame clones and is missing some. This table has 8,600 or so clones, 70% to 90% appearing once. The starting material was CD8+ T cells from peripheral blood mononuclear cells, obtained in the first trimester of pregnancy. The chain joins TRBV11-2 to TRBJ2-7; 13 bases agree with TRBD2. The source is a female donor in good health, enrolled as a control in a pregnancy study. As DNA, the CDR3 is TGTGCCAGCAGCTTAACTAGCGGGGGGGCTATCCCTACCTACGAGCAGTACTTC. Amino acid sequence: CASSLTSGGAIPTYEQYF.